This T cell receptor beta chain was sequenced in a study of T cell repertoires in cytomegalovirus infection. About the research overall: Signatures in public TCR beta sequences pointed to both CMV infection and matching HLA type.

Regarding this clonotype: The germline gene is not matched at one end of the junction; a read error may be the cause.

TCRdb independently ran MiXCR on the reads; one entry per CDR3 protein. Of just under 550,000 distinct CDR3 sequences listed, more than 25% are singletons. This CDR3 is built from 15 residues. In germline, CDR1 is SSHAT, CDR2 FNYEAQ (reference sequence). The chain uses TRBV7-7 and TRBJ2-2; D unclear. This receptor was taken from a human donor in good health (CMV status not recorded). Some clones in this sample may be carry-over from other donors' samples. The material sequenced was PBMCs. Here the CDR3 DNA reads TGTGCTAGCAGCCCCCTTACGGGTCGGGCCGGGGAGCTGTTTTTT. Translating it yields CASSPLTGRAGELFF.